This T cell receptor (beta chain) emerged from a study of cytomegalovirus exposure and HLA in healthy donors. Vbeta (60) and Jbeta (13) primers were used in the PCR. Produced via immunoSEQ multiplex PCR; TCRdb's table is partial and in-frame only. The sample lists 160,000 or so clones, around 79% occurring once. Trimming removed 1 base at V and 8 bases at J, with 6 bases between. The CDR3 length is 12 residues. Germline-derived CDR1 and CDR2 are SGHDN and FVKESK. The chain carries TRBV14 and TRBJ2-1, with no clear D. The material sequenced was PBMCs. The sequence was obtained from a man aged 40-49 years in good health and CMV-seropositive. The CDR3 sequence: CASSQGRYEQFF. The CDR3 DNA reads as TGTGCCAGCAGCCAAGGCCGGTATGAGCAGTTCTTC.